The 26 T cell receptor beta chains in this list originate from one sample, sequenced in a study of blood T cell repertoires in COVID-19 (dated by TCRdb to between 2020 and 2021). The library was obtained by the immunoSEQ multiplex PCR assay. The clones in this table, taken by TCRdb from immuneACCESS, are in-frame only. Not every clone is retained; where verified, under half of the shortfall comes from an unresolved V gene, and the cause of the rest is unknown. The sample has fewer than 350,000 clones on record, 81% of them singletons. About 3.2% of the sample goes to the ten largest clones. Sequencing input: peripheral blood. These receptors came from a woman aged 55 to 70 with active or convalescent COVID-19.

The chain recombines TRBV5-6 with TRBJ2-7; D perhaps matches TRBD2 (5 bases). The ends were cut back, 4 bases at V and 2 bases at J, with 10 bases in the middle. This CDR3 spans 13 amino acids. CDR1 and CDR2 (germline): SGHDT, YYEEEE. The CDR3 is CASSPRGAYEQYF. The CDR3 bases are TGTGCCAGCAGCCCCCGGGGTGCCTACGAGCAGTACTTC.

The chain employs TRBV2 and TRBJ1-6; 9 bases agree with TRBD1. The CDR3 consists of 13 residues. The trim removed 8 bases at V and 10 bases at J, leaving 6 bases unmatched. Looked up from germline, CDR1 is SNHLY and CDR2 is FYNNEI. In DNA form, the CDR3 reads TGTGCCAGCCTACAGGGGGCCGGCTCACCCCTCCACTTT. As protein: CASLQGAGSPLHF.

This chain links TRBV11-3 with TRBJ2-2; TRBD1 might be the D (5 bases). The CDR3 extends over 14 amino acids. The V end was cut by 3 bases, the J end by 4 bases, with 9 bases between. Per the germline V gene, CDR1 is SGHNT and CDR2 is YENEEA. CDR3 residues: CASSFDRFTGELFF. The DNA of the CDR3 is TGTGCCAGCAGCTTCGACAGATTCACCGGGGAGCTGTTTTTT.

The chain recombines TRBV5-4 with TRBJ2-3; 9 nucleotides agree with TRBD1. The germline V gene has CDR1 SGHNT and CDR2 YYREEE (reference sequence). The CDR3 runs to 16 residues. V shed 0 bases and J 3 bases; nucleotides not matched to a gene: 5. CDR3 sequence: CASSLGTGEETDTQYF. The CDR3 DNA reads TGTGCCAGCAGCTTGGGGACAGGGGAGGAGACAGATACGCAGTATTTT.

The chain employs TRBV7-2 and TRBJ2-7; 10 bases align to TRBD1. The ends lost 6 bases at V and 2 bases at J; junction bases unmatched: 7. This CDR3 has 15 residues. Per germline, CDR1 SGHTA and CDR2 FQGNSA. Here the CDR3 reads CASSVGQGETYEQYF. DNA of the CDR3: TGTGCCAGCAGTGTCGGACAGGGGGAAACCTACGAGCAGTACTTC. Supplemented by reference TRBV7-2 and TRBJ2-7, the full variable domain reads GAGVSQSPSNKVTEKGKDVELRCDPISGHTALYWYRQSLGQGLEFLIYFQGNSAPDKSGLPSDRFSAERTGGSVSTLTIQRTQQEDSAVYLCASSVGQGETYEQYFGPGTRLTVT.

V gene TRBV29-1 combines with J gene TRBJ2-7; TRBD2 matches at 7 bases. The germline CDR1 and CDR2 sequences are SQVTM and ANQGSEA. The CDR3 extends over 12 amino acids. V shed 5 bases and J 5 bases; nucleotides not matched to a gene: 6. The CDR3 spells CSVPRGDHEQYF. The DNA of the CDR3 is TGCAGCGTTCCACGGGGGGACCACGAGCAGTACTTC.

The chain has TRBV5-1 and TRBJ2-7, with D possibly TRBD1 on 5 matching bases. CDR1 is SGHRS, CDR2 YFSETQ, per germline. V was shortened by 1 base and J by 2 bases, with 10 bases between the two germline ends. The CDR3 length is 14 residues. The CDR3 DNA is TGCGCCAGCAGCTTGCCTACAGGAACCTACGAGCAGTACTTC. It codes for CASSLPTGTYEQYF.

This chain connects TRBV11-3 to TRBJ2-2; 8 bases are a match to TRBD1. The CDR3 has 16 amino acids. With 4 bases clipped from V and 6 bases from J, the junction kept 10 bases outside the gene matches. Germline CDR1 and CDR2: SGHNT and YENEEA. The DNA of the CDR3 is TGTGCCAGCAGCTCCTACTACAGGGGGTCGGCCGGGGAGCTGTTTTTT. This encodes CASSSYYRGSAGELFF.

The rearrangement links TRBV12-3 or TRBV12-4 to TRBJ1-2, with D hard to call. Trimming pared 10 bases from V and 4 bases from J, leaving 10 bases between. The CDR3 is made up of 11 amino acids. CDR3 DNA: TGTGCCATAGCCCAAGGCTATGGCTACACCTTC. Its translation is CAIAQGYGYTF.

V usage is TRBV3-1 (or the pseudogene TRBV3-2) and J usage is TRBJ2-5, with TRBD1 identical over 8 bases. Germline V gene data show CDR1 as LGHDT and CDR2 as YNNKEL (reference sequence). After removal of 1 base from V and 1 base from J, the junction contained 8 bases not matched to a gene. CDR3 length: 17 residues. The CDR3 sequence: CASSQAAGQVIQETQYF. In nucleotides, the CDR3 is TGTGCCAGCAGCCAAGCCGCGGGACAGGTGATCCAAGAGACCCAGTACTTC.

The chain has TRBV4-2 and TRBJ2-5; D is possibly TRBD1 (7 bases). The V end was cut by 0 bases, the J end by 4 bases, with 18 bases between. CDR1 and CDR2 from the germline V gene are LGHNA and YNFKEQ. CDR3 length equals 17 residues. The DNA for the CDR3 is TGTGCCAGCAGCCAAGAAGGTTGGAGGGGGCAATCAGAGACCCAGTACTTC. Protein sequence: CASSQEGWRGQSETQYF.

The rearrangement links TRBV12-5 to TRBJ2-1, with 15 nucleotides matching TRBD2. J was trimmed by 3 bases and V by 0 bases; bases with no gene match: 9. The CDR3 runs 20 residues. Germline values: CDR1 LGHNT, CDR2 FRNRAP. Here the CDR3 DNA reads TGTGCTAGTGGTTTGGTACCCGGGACTAGCGGGGGGACAGGCTACAATGAGCAGTTCTTC. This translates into CASGLVPGTSGGTGYNEQFF.

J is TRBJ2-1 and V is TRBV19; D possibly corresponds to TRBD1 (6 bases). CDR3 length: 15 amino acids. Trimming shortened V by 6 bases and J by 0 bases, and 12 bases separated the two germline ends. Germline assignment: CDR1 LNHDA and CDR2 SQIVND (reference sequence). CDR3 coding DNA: TGTGCCAGTAGCTTCCAGGACAGCTCCTACAATGAGCAGTTCTTC. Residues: CASSFQDSSYNEQFF.

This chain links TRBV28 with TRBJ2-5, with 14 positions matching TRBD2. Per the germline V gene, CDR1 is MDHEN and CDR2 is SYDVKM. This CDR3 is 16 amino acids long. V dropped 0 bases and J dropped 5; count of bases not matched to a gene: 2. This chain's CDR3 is CASSLWGLAGVETQYF. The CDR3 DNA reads TGTGCCAGCAGTTTATGGGGACTAGCGGGGGTGGAGACCCAGTACTTC.

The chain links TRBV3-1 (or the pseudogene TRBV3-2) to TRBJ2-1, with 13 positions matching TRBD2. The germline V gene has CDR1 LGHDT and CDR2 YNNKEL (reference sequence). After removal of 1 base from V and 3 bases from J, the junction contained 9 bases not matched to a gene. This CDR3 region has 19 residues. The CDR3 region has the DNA TGTGCCAGCAGCCAAGGGACTAGCGGGGGAGCCCCCCACTACAATGAGCAGTTCTTC. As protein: CASSQGTSGGAPHYNEQFF.

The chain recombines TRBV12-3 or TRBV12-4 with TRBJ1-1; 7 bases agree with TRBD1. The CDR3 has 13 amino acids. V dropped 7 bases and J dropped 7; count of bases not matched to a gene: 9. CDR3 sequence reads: CASTIDRAGEAFF. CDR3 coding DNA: TGTGCCAGCACCATAGACAGGGCCGGTGAAGCTTTCTTT.

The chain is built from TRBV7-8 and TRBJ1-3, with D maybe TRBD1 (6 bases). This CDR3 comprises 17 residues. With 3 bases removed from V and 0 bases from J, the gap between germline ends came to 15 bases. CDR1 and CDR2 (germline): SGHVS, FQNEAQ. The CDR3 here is CASSFDGQRFSGNTIYF. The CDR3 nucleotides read TGTGCCAGCAGCTTTGATGGACAGCGATTCTCTGGAAACACCATATATTTT.

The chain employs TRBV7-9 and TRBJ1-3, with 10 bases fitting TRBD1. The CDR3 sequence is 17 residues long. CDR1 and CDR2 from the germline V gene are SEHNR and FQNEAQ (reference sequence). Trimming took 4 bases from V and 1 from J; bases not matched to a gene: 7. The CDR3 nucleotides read TGTGCCAGCAGCTCTATAGACAGGGGGCCTTCTGGAAACACCATATATTTT. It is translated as CASSSIDRGPSGNTIYF.

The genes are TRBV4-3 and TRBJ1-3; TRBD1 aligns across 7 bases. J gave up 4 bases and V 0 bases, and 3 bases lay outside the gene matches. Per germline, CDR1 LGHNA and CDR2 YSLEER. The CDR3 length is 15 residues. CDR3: CASSQEGGAGNTIYF. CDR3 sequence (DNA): TGCGCCAGCAGCCAAGAAGGGGGCGCCGGAAACACCATATATTTT.

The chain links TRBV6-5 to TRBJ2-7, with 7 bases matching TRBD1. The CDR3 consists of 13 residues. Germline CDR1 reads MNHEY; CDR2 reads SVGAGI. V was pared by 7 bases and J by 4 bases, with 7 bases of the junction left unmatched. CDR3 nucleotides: TGTGCCAGCACCCGCAGGGGGTTGTACGAGCAGTACTTC. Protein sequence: CASTRRGLYEQYF.

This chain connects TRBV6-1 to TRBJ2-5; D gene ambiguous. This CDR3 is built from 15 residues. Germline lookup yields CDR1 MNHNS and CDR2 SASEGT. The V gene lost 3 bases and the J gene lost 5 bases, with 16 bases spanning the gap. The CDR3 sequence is CASSELGWRGETQYF. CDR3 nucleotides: TGTGCCAGCAGTGAGCTCGGGTGGCGTGGGGAGACCCAGTACTTC.

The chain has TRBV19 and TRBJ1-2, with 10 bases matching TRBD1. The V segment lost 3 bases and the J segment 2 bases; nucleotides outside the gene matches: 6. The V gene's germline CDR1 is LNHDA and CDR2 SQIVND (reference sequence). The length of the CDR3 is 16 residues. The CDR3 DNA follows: TGTGCCAGTAGTATCCCCGGGGACAGGGGAAACTATGGCTACACCTTC. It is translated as CASSIPGDRGNYGYTF.

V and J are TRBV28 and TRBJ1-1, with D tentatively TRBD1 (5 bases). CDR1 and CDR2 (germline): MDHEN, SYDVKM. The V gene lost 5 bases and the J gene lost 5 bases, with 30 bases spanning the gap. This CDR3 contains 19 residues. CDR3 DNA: TGTGCCAGCAGTCAATTTTTGGGCGTTTACCGGGGGTTGGGTACTGAAGCTTTCTTT. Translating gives CASSQFLGVYRGLGTEAFF.

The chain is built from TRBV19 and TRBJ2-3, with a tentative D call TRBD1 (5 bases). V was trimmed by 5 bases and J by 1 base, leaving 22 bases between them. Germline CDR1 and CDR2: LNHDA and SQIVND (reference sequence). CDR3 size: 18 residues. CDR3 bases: TGTGCCAGTAGTCCACTCCCAGGGTCCATAGTCGGCACAGATACGCAGTATTTT. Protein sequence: CASSPLPGSIVGTDTQYF.

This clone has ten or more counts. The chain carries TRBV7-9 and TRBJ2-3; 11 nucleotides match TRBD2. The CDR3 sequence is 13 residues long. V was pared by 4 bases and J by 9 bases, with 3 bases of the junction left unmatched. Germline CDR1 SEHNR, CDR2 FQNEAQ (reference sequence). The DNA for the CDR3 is TGTGCCAGCAGCTCAACTAGCGGGGGAACGCAGTATTTT. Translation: CASSSTSGGTQYF.

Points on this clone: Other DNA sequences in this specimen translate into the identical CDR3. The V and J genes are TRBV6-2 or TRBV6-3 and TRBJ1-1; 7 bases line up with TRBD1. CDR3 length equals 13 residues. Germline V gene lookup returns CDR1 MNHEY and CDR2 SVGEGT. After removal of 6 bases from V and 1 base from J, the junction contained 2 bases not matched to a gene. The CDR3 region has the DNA TGTGCCAGCAGCCGACAGGGGAACACTGAAGCTTTCTTT. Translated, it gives CASSRQGNTEAFF.